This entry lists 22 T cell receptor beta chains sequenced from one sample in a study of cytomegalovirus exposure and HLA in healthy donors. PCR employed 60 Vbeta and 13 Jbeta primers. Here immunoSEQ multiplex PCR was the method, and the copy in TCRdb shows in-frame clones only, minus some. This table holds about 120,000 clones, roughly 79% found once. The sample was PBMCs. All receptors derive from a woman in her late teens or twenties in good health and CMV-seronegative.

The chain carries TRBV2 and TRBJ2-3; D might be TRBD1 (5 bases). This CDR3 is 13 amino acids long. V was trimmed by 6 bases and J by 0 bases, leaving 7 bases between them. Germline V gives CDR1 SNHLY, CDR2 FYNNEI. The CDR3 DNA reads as TGTGCCAGCAGGGGGCCTAGCACAGATACGCAGTATTTT. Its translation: CASRGPSTDTQYF.

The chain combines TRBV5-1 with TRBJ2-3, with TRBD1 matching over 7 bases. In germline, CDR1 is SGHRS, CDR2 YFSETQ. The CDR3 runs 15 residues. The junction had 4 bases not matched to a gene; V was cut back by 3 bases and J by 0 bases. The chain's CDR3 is CASSSGQLSTDTQYF. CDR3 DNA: TGCGCCAGCAGCTCGGGACAGCTTAGCACAGATACGCAGTATTTT.

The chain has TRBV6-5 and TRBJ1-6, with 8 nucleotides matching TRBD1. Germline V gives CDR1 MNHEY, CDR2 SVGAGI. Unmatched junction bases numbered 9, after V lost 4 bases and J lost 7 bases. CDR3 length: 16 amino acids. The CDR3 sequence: CASSLFQGAGNSPLHF. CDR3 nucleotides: TGTGCCAGCAGTTTGTTCCAGGGGGCAGGAAATTCACCCCTCCACTTT.

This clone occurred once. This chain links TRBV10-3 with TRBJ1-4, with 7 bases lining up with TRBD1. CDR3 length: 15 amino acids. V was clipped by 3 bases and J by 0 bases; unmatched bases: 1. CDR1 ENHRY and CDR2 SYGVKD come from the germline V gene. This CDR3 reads CAISETGATNEKLFF. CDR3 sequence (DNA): TGTGCCATCAGTGAAACAGGGGCAACTAATGAAAAACTGTTTTTT.

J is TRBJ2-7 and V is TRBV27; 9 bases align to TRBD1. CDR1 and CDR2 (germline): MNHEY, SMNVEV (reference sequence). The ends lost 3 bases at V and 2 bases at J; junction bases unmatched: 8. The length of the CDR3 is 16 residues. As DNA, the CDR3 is TGTGCCAGCAGTTTTGCAGGACAGGGGAGTACCTACGAGCAGTACTTC. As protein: CASSFAGQGSTYEQYF.

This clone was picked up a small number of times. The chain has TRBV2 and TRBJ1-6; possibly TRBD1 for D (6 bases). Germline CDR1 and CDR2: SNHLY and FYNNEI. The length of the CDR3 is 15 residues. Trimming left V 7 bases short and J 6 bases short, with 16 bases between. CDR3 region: CASTLQGGFNSPLHF. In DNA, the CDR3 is TGTGCCAGCACCCTACAGGGAGGGTTTAATTCACCCCTCCACTTT.

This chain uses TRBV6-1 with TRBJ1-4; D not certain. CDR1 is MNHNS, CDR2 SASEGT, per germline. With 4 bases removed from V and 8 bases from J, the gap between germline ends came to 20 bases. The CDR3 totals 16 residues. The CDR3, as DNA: TGTGCCAGCAGTGGAGGGCTTTTAGGGATTGGAGAAAAACTGTTTTTT. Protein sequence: CASSGGLLGIGEKLFF.

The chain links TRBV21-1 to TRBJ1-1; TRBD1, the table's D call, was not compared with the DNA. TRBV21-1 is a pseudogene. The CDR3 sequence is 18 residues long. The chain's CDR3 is CASSKAFQPNRRDTEAFF. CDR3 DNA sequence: TGTGCCAGCAGCAAAGCCTTCCAACCCAACAGGAGAGACACTGAAGCTTTCTTT.

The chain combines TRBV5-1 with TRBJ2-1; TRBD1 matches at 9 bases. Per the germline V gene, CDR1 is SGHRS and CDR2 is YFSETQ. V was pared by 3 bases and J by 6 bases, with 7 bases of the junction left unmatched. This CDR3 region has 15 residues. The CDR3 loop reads CASSSPGQGGNEQFF. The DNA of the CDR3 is TGCGCCAGCAGCTCTCCGGGACAGGGTGGCAATGAGCAGTTCTTC.

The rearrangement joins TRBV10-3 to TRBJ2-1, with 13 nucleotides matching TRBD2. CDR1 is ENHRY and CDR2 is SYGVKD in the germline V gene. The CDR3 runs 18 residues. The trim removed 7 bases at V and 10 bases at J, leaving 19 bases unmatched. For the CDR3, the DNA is TGTGCCATCACCCTGACTAGCGGGGGGACAGGGAGAATCGGAGAGCAGTTCTTC. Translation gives CAITLTSGGTGRIGEQFF.

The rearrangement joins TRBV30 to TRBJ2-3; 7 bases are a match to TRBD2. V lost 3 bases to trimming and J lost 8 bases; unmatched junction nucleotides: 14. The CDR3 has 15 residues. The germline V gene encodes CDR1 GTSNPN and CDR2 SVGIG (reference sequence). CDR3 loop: CAWSRGAGPGGTQYF. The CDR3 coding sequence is TGTGCCTGGAGCCGAGGGGCGGGACCGGGAGGTACGCAGTATTTT.

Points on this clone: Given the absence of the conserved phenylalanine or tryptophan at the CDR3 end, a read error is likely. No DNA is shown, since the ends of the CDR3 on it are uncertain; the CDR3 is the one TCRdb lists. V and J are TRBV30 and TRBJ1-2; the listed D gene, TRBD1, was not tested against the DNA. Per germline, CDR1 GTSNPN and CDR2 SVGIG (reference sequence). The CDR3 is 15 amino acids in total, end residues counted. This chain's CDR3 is CAWRDRVAPRAGYTV.

This CDR3 is CASSSPAAERYNEQFF. CDR3 DNA: TGCGCCAGCAGCTCCCCGGCAGCGGAAAGATACAATGAGCAGTTCTTC. The gene calls are TRBV4-1 and TRBJ2-1, with a tentative D call TRBD2 (5 bases). The CDR3 sequence is 16 residues long. Germline CDR1 is MGHRA and CDR2 is YSYEKL. V was shortened by 5 bases and J by 4 bases, with 18 bases between the two germline ends.

This chain's CDR3 is CSVYRGPFYGYTF. CDR3 DNA: TGCAGCGTTTACAGGGGGCCCTTCTATGGCTACACCTTC. The chain carries TRBV29-1 and TRBJ1-2, with 9 positions matching TRBD1. CDR1 and CDR2 (germline): SQVTM, ANQGSEA. The V segment lost 5 bases and the J segment 4 bases; nucleotides outside the gene matches: 5. The CDR3 runs 13 residues.

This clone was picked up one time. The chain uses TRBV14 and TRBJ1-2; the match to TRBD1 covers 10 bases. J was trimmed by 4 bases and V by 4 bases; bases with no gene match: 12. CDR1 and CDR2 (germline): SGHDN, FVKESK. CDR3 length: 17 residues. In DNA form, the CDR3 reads TGTGCCAGCAGCCGTCCCGGGACAGGGGAGGGTGCCTATGGCTACACCTTC. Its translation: CASSRPGTGEGAYGYTF.

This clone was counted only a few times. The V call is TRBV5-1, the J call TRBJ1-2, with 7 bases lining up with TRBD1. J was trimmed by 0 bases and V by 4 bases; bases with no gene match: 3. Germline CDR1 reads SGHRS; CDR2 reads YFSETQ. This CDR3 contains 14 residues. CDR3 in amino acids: CASSAGQSNYGYTF. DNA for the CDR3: TGCGCCAGCAGCGCGGGACAGTCTAACTATGGCTACACCTTC.

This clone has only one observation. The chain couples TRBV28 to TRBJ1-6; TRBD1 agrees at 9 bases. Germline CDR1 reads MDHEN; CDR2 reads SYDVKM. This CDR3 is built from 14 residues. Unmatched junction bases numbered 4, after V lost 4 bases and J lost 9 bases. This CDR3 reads CASSSGQGLSPLHF. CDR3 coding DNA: TGTGCCAGCAGTTCGGGACAGGGTCTTTCACCCCTCCACTTT. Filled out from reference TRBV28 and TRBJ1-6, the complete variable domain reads DVKVTQSSRYLVKRTGEKVFLECVQDMDHENMFWYRQDPGLGLRLIYFSYDVKMKEKGDIPEGYSVSREKKERFSLILESASTNQTSMYLCASSSGQGLSPLHFGNGTRLTVT.

The CDR3 nucleotides are TGTGCCTGGAGTGGAGGGATGCTCGAAAAACTGTTTTTT. The encoded protein is CAWSGGMLEKLFF. The chain employs TRBV30 and TRBJ1-4; D is ambiguous. This CDR3 is 13 amino acids long. Germline values: CDR1 GTSNPN, CDR2 SVGIG (reference sequence). V was shortened by 1 base and J by 8 bases, with 11 bases between the two germline ends.

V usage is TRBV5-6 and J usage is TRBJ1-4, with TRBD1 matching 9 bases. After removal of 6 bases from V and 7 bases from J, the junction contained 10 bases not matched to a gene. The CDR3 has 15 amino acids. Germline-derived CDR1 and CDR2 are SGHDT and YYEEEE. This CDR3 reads CASTLEGQGGEKLFF. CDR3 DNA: TGTGCCAGCACTTTGGAGGGACAGGGAGGTGAAAAACTGTTTTTT.

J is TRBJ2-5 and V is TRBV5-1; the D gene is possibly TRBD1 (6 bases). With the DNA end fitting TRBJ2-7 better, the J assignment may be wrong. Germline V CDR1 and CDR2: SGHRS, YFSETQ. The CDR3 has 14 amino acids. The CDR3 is CASSLGQELYEQYF. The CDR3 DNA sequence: TGCGCCAGCAGCTTGGGACAGGAGCTCTACGAGCAGTACTTC.

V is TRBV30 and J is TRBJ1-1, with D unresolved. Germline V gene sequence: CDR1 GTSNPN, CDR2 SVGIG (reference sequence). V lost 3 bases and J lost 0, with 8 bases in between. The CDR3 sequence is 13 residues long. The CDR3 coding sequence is TGTGCCTGGAGCCCTTTATTGAACACTGAAGCTTTCTTT. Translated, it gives CAWSPLLNTEAFF.

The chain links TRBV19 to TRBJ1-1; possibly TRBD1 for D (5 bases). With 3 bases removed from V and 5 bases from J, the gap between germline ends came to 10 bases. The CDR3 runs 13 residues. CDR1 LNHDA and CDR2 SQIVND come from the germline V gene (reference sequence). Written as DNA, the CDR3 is TGTGCCAGTAGTATTCCCAGGGAAACTGAAGCTTTCTTT. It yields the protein CASSIPRETEAFF.